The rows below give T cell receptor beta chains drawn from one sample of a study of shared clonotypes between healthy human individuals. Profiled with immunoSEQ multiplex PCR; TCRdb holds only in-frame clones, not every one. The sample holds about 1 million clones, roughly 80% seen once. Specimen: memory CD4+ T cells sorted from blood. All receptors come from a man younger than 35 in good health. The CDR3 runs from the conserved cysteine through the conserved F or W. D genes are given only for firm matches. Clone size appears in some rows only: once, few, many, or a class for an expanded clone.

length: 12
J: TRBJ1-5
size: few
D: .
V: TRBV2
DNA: TGTGCCAGCAGTGAATACCCCCAGCCCCAGCATTTT
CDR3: CASSEYPQPQHF

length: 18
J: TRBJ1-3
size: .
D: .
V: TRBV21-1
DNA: TGTGCCAGCAGCAATCGCCTATTGGACATCCTGTCTGGAAACACCATATATTTT
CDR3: CASSNRLLDILSGNTIYF

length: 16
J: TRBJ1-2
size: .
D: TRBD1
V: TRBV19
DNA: TGTGCCAGTACCGAAACCGGGACAGGAATTAACTATGGCTACACCTTC
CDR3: CASTETGTGINYGYTF

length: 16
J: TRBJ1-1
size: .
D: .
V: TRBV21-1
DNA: TGTGCCACCCCAGGGTCGGGTCGAAGTGCGGACACTGAAGCTTTCTTT
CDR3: CATPGSGRSADTEAFF

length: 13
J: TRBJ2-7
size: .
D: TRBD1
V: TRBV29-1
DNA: TGCAGCGTTCGGACAGGGGGGATCTACGAGCAGTACTTC
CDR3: CSVRTGGIYEQYF

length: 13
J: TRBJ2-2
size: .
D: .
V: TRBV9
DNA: TGTGCCAGCAGCGGCAGGGACACCGGGGAGCTGTTTTTT
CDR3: CASSGRDTGELFF

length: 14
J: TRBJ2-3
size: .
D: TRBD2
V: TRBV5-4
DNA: TGTGCCAGCAGCTTACCTAGCGGGAGCGATACGCAGTATTTT
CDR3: CASSLPSGSDTQYF

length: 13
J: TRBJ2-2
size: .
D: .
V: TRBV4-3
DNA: TGCGCCAGCAGCCAAGAAATCGCCGGGGAGCTGTTTTTT
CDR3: CASSQEIAGELFF

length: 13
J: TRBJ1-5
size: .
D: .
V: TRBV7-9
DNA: TGTGCCAGCAGCCGAGGGGTGTTGGAGCCCCAGCATTTT
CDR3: CASSRGVLEPQHF

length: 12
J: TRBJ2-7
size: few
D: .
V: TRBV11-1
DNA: TGTGCCAGCAGCCCAGAGGACTACGAGCAGTACTTC
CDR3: CASSPEDYEQYF

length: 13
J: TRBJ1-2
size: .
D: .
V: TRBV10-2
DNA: TGCGCCAGCAGCCGGATGGGGAGGGGTGGCTACACCTTC
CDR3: CASSRMGRGGYTF

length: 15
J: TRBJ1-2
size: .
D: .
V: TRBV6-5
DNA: TGTGCCAGCAGTTTACGCCGGGGATTGGCGATGGGCTACACCTTC
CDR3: CASSLRRGLAMGYTF

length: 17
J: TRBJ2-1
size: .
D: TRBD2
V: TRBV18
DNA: TGTGCCAGCTCACCGACGGAGGCGGGAGGACCTCACAATGAGCAGTTCTTC
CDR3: CASSPTEAGGPHNEQFF

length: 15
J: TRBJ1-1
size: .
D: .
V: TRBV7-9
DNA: TGTGCCAGCAGCTTTTCCACAGGGTCCAACACTGAAGCTTTCTTT
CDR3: CASSFSTGSNTEAFF

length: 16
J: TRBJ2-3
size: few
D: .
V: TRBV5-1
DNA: TGCGCCAGCAGCCCAGAGACACGTGGGTCCGCAGATACGCAGTATTTT
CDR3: CASSPETRGSADTQYF

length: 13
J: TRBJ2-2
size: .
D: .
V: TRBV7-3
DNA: TGTGCCAGCAGCATGATCATCACCGGGGAGCTGTTTTTT
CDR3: CASSMIITGELFF

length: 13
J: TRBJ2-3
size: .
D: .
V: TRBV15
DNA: TGTGCCACCAGCAGTGGGGGGCGAGCTACGCAGTATTTT
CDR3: CATSSGGRATQYF